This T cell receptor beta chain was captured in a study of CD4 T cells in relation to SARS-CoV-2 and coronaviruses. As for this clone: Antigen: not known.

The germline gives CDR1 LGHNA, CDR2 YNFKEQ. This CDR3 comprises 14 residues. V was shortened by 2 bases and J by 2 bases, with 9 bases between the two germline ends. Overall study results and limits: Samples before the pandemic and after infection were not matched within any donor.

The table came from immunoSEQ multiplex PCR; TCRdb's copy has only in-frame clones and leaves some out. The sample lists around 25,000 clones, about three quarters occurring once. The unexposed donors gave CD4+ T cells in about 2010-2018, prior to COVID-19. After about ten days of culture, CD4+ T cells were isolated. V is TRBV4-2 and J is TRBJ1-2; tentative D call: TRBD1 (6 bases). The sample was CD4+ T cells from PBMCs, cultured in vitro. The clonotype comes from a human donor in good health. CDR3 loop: CASSQQDRNYGYTF. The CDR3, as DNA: TGTGCCAGCAGCCAACAGGACAGAAACTATGGCTACACCTTC.